The 19 T cell receptor beta chains in this list originate from one sample, sequenced in a study of T cell repertoires in ileal Crohn's disease. This table comes from immunoSEQ multiplex PCR, and its TCRdb copy is limited to in-frame clones, with some not included. The sample consists of some 4,700 clones, 70% to 80% of them appearing once. The sequenced sample was ileal tissue. The receptors here all came from an adult with Crohn's disease.

The V and J genes are TRBV7-2 and TRBJ2-5; D possibly corresponds to TRBD1 (6 bases). Trimming shortened V by 0 bases and J by 4 bases, and 12 bases separated the two germline ends. Germline lookup yields CDR1 SGHTA and CDR2 FQGNSA. The CDR3 is made up of 15 amino acids. The CDR3 spells CASSLAGGGGETQYF. The CDR3 region has the DNA TGTGCCAGCAGCTTAGCAGGGGGTGGTGGAGAGACCCAGTACTTC.

The genes are TRBV5-1 and TRBJ1-4, with a tentative D call TRBD1 (5 bases). The V gene lost 0 bases and the J gene lost 4 bases, with 13 bases spanning the gap. The germline V gene has CDR1 SGHRS and CDR2 YFSETQ. This CDR3 is 16 amino acids long. The CDR3 sequence is CASSLAQGGSNEKLFF. CDR3 DNA: TGCGCCAGCAGCTTGGCCCAGGGCGGTAGTAATGAAAAACTGTTTTTT.

This chain joins TRBV7-3 and TRBJ2-1, with 13 nucleotides matching TRBD2. The germline V gene has CDR1 SGHTA and CDR2 FQGTGA. The CDR3 spans 15 residues. With V trimmed by 5 bases and J by 10 bases, 8 bases remained unmatched. CDR3 coding DNA: TGTGCCAGCAGCCCAACTAGCGGGGGGGGTCTCGAGCAGTTCTTC. Its translation is CASSPTSGGGLEQFF. Based on the CDR3 plus reference TRBV7-3 and TRBJ2-1, the full variable domain is GAGVSQTPSNKVTEKGKYVELRCDPISGHTALYWYRQSLGQGPEFLIYFQGTGAADDSGLPNDRFFAVRPEGSVSTLKIQRTERGDSAVYLCASSPTSGGGLEQFFGPGTRLTVL.

The chain employs TRBV10-3 and TRBJ1-1; 8 bases align to TRBD1. The ends lost 7 bases at V and 1 base at J; junction bases unmatched: 2. Germline V CDR1 and CDR2: ENHRY, SYGVKD. The CDR3 loop spans 13 amino acids. The CDR3 loop is CAIKDRANTEAFF. The DNA for the CDR3 is TGTGCCATCAAGGACAGGGCGAACACTGAAGCTTTCTTT.

V is TRBV7-8 and J is TRBJ2-1; a weak D match, TRBD2 (6 bases). The V and J ends lost 3 bases and 3 bases respectively, with 9 bases between them. This CDR3 spans 14 amino acids. From germline, CDR1 is SGHVS and CDR2 FQNEAQ. CDR3 sequence (DNA): TGTGCCAGCAGCTTTGACGGGGGCTACAATGAGCAGTTCTTC. It encodes CASSFDGGYNEQFF.

The chain joins TRBV7-2 to TRBJ1-1; perhaps TRBD1 as D (5 bases). CDR1 SGHTA and CDR2 FQGNSA come from the germline V gene. Trimming removed 5 bases at V and 3 bases at J, with 13 bases between. CDR3 size: 14 residues. In DNA form, the CDR3 reads TGTGCCAGCAGCACTGCGGGGGGAGACACTGAAGCTTTCTTT. Its translation: CASSTAGGDTEAFF.

This chain joins TRBV29-1 and TRBJ2-5; 7 nucleotides agree with TRBD2. J gave up 0 bases and V 5 bases, and 9 bases lay outside the gene matches. This CDR3 comprises 15 residues. Germline V gene data show CDR1 as SQVTM and CDR2 as ANQGSEA. CDR3: CSVPAGTNYQETQYF. CDR3 nucleotides: TGCAGCGTTCCCGCCGGGACTAATTACCAAGAGACCCAGTACTTC. Using reference TRBV29-1 and TRBJ2-5 for the parts outside the CDR3, the full variable domain is SAVISQKPSRDICQRGTSLTIQCQVDSQVTMMFWYRQQPGQSLTLIATANQGSEATYESGFVIDKFPISRPNLTFSTLTVSNMSPEDSSIYLCSVPAGTNYQETQYFGPGTRLLVL.

The V call is TRBV7-9, the J call TRBJ2-7, with D perhaps TRBD1 (5 bases). The CDR3 covers 14 residues. The germline gives CDR1 SEHNR, CDR2 FQNEAQ (reference sequence). The V and J ends lost 2 bases and 3 bases respectively, with 11 bases between them. For the CDR3, the DNA is TGTGCCAGCAGCTTATCAGGGAATAGCTACGAGCAGTACTTC. Translation gives CASSLSGNSYEQYF.

This chain links TRBV14 with TRBJ2-4; 8 positions match TRBD1. V dropped 1 base and J dropped 0; count of bases not matched to a gene: 2. Germline V gene sequence: CDR1 SGHDN, CDR2 FVKESK. The CDR3 consists of 16 residues. CDR3 sequence reads: CASSQAQGAAKNIQYF. The CDR3 nucleotides are TGTGCCAGCAGCCAAGCGCAGGGGGCAGCCAAAAACATTCAGTACTTC.

This clone was observed a handful of times. V is TRBV19 and J is TRBJ1-5, with 8 bases that match TRBD1. CDR3 length equals 16 residues. V trimming: 1 base; J trimming: 5 bases; junction bases outside the gene matches: 7. Germline assignment: CDR1 LNHDA and CDR2 SQIVND (reference sequence). Written as DNA, the CDR3 is TGTGCCAGTAGTATAGTACGACAGGGGTTTTATCAGCCCCAGCATTTT. It specifies CASSIVRQGFYQPQHF.

The gene calls are TRBV7-2 and TRBJ2-7; 12 positions agree with TRBD2. The germline V gene encodes CDR1 SGHTA and CDR2 FQGNSA. The CDR3 spans 15 residues. Trimming cost V 3 bases and J 5 bases; bases outside gene matches: 5. Here the CDR3 reads CASSFRTSGNDEQYF. DNA for the CDR3: TGTGCCAGCAGCTTTAGGACTAGCGGGAACGACGAGCAGTACTTC.

This chain uses TRBV4-3 with TRBJ1-1; D call uncertain. Germline assignment: CDR1 LGHNA and CDR2 YSLEER. V shed 4 bases and J shed 4 bases, with 19 bases lying between them. The CDR3 length is 16 residues. CDR3 sequence: CASSPGVGRGGTEAFF. CDR3 DNA sequence: TGCGCCAGCAGCCCTGGAGTCGGCCGCGGAGGCACTGAAGCTTTCTTT.

This rearrangement joins TRBV25-1 to TRBJ2-3, with 8 bases aligning to TRBD2. The CDR3 runs to 15 residues. Looked up from germline, CDR1 is MGHDK and CDR2 is SYGVNS. V gave up 10 bases and J gave up 2 bases; unmatched junction bases: 11. The CDR3 sequence is CATQTTSGYTDTQYF. DNA for the CDR3: TGTGCCACTCAGACTACTAGCGGATACACAGATACGCAGTATTTT.

The genes are TRBV7-2 and TRBJ2-2, with D possibly TRBD1 on 6 matching bases. Germline V CDR1 and CDR2: SGHTA, FQGNSA. This CDR3 has 13 amino acids. Deletions cut 2 bases from V and 5 bases from J, with 6 bases between. The CDR3 sequence is CASSLRGTGELFF. In DNA, the CDR3 is TGTGCCAGCAGCTTAAGGGGGACCGGGGAGCTGTTTTTT.

The chain couples TRBV15 to TRBJ1-5; D remains unclear. The CDR3 extends over 17 amino acids. The germline gives CDR1 LNHNV, CDR2 YYDKDF (reference sequence). Between the trimmed V and J ends, which lost 0 bases and 10 bases, there was a span of 22 bases. The CDR3 protein is CATSRERGAGESEPQHF. Written as DNA, the CDR3 is TGTGCCACCAGCAGAGAACGCGGTGCTGGGGAGAGCGAACCCCAGCATTTT.

The CDR3 loop reads CASSLKAGGPGEQYF. The CDR3 DNA reads TGCGCCAGCAGCCTAAAAGCGGGAGGGCCAGGCGAGCAGTACTTC. The chain links TRBV4-1 to TRBJ2-7; 10 nucleotides line up with TRBD2. Trimming at V came to 4 bases and at J to 6 bases, leaving 9 bases not matched to a gene. This CDR3 comprises 15 residues. CDR1 is MGHRA and CDR2 is YSYEKL in the germline V gene.

This clone has just one count. The chain recombines TRBV5-1 with TRBJ2-3, with 7 nucleotides matching TRBD1. V lost 4 bases and J lost 2; bases outside the gene matches: 7. The CDR3 has 15 residues. Germline CDR1 and CDR2: SGHRS and YFSETQ. In DNA, the CDR3 is TGCGCCAGCAGCCCGACAGGGTTGAACACAGATACGCAGTATTTT. This encodes CASSPTGLNTDTQYF. Looking up the rest from reference TRBV5-1 and TRBJ2-3 gives the full variable domain: KAGVTQTPRYLIKTRGQQVTLSCSPISGHRSVSWYQQTPGQGLQFLFEYFSETQRNKGNFPGRFSGRQFSNSRSEMNVSTLELGDSALYLCASSPTGLNTDTQYFGPGTRLTVL.

This clone occurred once. The rearrangement uses TRBV5-4 and TRBJ2-2; 9 nucleotides agree with TRBD1. The V gene's germline CDR1 is SGHNT and CDR2 YYREEE (reference sequence). J was trimmed by 2 bases and V by 2 bases; bases with no gene match: 4. CDR3 size: 16 residues. This chain's CDR3 is CASSLQGAGNTGELFF. Written as DNA, the CDR3 is TGTGCCAGCAGCTTACAGGGGGCGGGTAACACCGGGGAGCTGTTTTTT.

The chain recombines TRBV6-6 with TRBJ2-7; a possible D gene is TRBD2 (5 bases). Per the germline V gene, CDR1 is MNHNY and CDR2 is SVGAGI (reference sequence). V lost 6 bases, J lost 0 bases, and 15 bases lay in between. There are 15 residues in the CDR3. The CDR3, as DNA: TGTGCCAGCAGCACGGAAAGCGGAGGCTCCTACGAGCAGTACTTC. This sequence encodes CASSTESGGSYEQYF.